This is a list of T cell receptor beta chains from one sample in a study of PD-1 blockade in classical Hodgkin lymphoma. Clones were sequenced by immunoSEQ multiplex PCR, and TCRdb holds only the in-frame ones, with some missing. The table shows nearly 60,000 clones, with around 93% occurring only once. The starting material was peripheral blood mononuclear cells (PBMCs), obtained before the second cycle of nivolumab. These receptors all come from a human donor with classical Hodgkin lymphoma. CDR3s include the opening cysteine and the closing phenylalanine or tryptophan. D genes are given only for firm matches. Clone size is stated in some rows and not others, as once, few, many or a class when expanded.

TRBJ2-5,once,-,TRBV27,TGTGCCAGCGGACTTACAGGGCCCCAAGAGACCCAGTACTTC,CASGLTGPQETQYF
TRBJ2-7,-,TRBD1,TRBV7-3,TGTGCCAGCAGCTCGGGACAGGGGAGGGACGAGCAGTACTTC,CASSSGQGRDEQYF
TRBJ2-7,-,TRBD2,TRBV27,TGTGCCAGCAGTTTAGACGTACTAGCGGGGTCCTACGAGCAGTACTTC,CASSLDVLAGSYEQYF
TRBJ1-4,-,TRBD1,TRBV5-1,TGCGCCAGCAGCTTGGCCCAGGGGGACAGAAGTGAAAAACTGTTTTTT,CASSLAQGDRSEKLFF
TRBJ2-7,-,-,TRBV7-8,TGTGCCAGCAGCTCACCGAGGGCCCGACAGTACAGAGAGCAGTACTTC,CASSSPRARQYREQYF
TRBJ1-4,-,-,TRBV6-6,TGTGCCAGCAGTTACGGGACAACAACTAATGAAAAACTGTTTTTT,CASSYGTTTNEKLFF
TRBJ2-7,-,TRBD1,TRBV23-1,TGCGCCAGCAGTCAATGGGGGGGACAGGGGGCAACCTACGAGCAGTACTTC,CASSQWGGQGATYEQYF
TRBJ2-1,-,TRBD2,TRBV25-1,TGTGCCAGCAGTGAATATCGCACTAGCGGGAGGGACAATGAGCAGTTCTTC,CASSEYRTSGRDNEQFF
TRBJ2-1,-,TRBD2,TRBV2,TGTGCCAGCAGTGAACGGCCTAGCGGGGGAAATGAGCAGTTCTTC,CASSERPSGGNEQFF
TRBJ2-1,-,TRBD2,TRBV6-5,TGTGCCAGCAGTTACTCGGCGAGCGGGAGACCCAATGAGCAGTTCTTC,CASSYSASGRPNEQFF
TRBJ2-3,-,-,TRBV5-1,TGCGCCAGCAGCTTGGGAGGGGCAGATACGCAGTATTTT,CASSLGGADTQYF
TRBJ2-2,-,TRBD1,TRBV29-1,TGCAGCGTTGAAGGGACAGGGTTCGCGAACACCGGGGAGCTGTTTTTT,CSVEGTGFANTGELFF
TRBJ2-1,-,-,TRBV7-9,TGTGCCAGCAGCACCATGGGCTCCCTTACACGCAATGAGCAGTTCTTC,CASSTMGSLTRNEQFF
TRBJ2-7,-,TRBD2,TRBV9,TGTGCCAGCAGCGTAGGTAGCGGGCCTTCCTACGAGCAGTACTTC,CASSVGSGPSYEQYF
TRBJ2-3,-,-,TRBV7-2,TGTGCCAGCAGCGCCATCACAGATACGCAGTATTTT,CASSAITDTQYF
TRBJ2-7,few,TRBD1,TRBV6-5,TGTGCCAGCAGGCTCGGGACAGGCCTAGTCTACGAGCAGTACTTC,CASRLGTGLVYEQYF
TRBJ1-1,-,-,TRBV14,TGTGCCAGCAGCCAAAGGGGCAAGATAGCTTTCTTT,CASSQRGKIAFF
TRBJ2-3,-,-,TRBV5-1,TGCGCCAGCAGCTTGGCTGTGATCCGCACAGATACGCAGTATTTT,CASSLAVIRTDTQYF
TRBJ2-3,-,-,TRBV15,TGTGCCACCAGCAGATTACTAGTACCAGATACGCAGTATTTT,CATSRLLVPDTQYF
TRBJ2-1,-,TRBD2,TRBV4-1,TGCGCCAGCAGCCTCATCCCCCCCACTAGCGGGAGCTACAATGAGCAGTTCTTC,CASSLIPPTSGSYNEQFF
TRBJ2-4,-,-,TRBV7-3,TGTGCCAGCAGCCCCCCATCTCAAAACATTCAGTACTTC,CASSPPSQNIQYF
TRBJ1-5,-,TRBD1,TRBV18,TGTGCCAGCTCCCCCCCAGGGGGGGGCCATTATAGCAATCAGCCCCAGCATTTT,CASSPPGGGHYSNQPQHF
TRBJ2-5,few,TRBD2,TRBV25-1,TGTGCCAGCAGTGAATCGGGGGAGGGCCCCCAAGAGACCCAGTACTTC,CASSESGEGPQETQYF
TRBJ2-7,-,-,TRBV11-2,TGTGCCAGCAGCTTAGACGTATCTGTGCCCGACTACGAGCAGTACTTC,CASSLDVSVPDYEQYF
TRBJ2-5,-,-,TRBV7-3,TGTGCCAGCAGCCGCGAACATTGGGCGGGGTGGGAGACCCAGTACTTC,CASSREHWAGWETQYF
TRBJ1-1,-,-,TRBV15,TGTGCCACGGGTGACAGGAACACTGAAGCTTTCTTT,CATGDRNTEAFF